Listed here is a single T cell receptor (beta chain). Its antigen is currently not known. There are no base qualities to consult, and no much larger clone falls within one base. The sample originates from a study of shared clonotypes between healthy human individuals (dated by TCRdb to between 2020 and 2021). A note on the overall study: The cohort comprised a couple of women and a few men aged 18 to 49 years. Per donor, three plates each were used for CD4 naive and CD4 memory, two for CD8 naive, and one for CD8 memory. Blood TCR repertoires of roughly five healthy adults were deeply sequenced to estimate repertoire size and the extent of clonotype sharing between individuals. Libraries were prepared and TCR repertoires were sequenced by different laboratories using diverse techniques, in order to increase sequencing depth and limit assay-specific biases. Per donor, leukapheresis produced somewhere between about 0.85 and 9.5 billion PBMCs. Study-level results and caveats: Compared with non-shared clonotypes, the clonotypes found in all four sorted-subset donors had higher generation probabilities. Naive subsets generally had larger estimated clonotype richness than memory subsets did. Rarefaction of sorted-subset datasets indicated incomplete sequencing despite the large sequencing depth. Because the study included a small number of donors, the genetic and exposure-history diversity represented was limited. Sampling was limited to blood, and TCR repertoires in tissue likely differ from TCR repertoires in blood. Sharing across a handful of donors was observed for about 5% of naive CD4, under 4% of naive CD8, over 2% of memory CD4, and roughly 0.4% of memory CD8 clonotypes. Pairwise subsampling led to the expectation that sequencing depth would affect the degree of clonotype sharing among donors.

The CDR3 runs 15 amino acids, cysteine and phenylalanine included. Only the CDR3 DNA is retained, 45 bases long and in frame from the first base. The CDR1 and CDR2 encoded by the germline V gene are MNHEY and SVGAGI. The junction shows trimming of 2 bases on V and 1 base on J, plus 11 bases between the germline ends. CD8 naive samples were obtained by positive selection for CCR7 among CD45RO-negative cells, yielding a CD45RA+CCR7+ population from which TemRA cells were excluded. Healthy HIV-negative adults with no recently reported acute infections or vaccinations were included as donors. Every donor was a Caucasian adult living in Nashville, Tennessee, USA. After blood collection by leukapheresis, PBMCs were isolated using Ficoll-Histopaque density gradient centrifugation and then cryopreserved in the vapor phase of liquid nitrogen. Analytical flow cytometry was used to check the purity and quantity of each magnetically sorted T cell population. Each sorted fraction had its genomic DNA isolated and then quantified by UV absorbance on a Nanodrop 2000c.

TCR CDR3 regions were amplified from genomic DNA by multiplex PCR using the deep immunoSEQ assay. Extracted genomic DNA from each cell subset was spread evenly across all wells of several immunoSEQ 96-well plates, with each plate serving as a replicate. For sorted subsets, each replicate PCR was loaded with roughly 0.2 ug genomic DNA, equivalent to 25,000 to 30,000 T cell genomes. The purified libraries were quantified using a Qubit 3.0 fluorometer, sized with a Bioanalyzer 2100, and then quantified again using the KAPA Library Quantification kit. Every immunoSEQ 96-well plate was sequenced on a separate single-read 150-cycle Illumina NextSeq 550 flow cell. The paper's processing steps were these. Because only junctional sequences without quality scores were contained in the immunoSEQ output, filtering matching that applied to full-length reads could not be performed. Sequences were annotated with PyIR, a Python wrapper for IgBLAST v1.9, and V/J genes and CDR3 were assigned using IMGT germline references. Reads were removed for weak V/J assignments (E-value above 1e-6), missing CDR3, stop codons, out-of-frame junctions, or ambiguous translated residues. V3J clonotypes were defined by identical inferred V gene, J gene, and CDR3 amino acid sequence. The percentage overlap between two repertoires was calculated by dividing the number of shared unique clonotypes by the size of the smaller repertoire. Richness of each repertoire was evaluated using RTK rarefaction, the Chao1 estimator, and Recon v2.1 estimates of unobserved clonotypes. Generation probabilities were computed with OLGA for all TCRbeta clonotypes obtained by the gDNA method from several donors. Drawn from immuneACCESS, this table holds only the in-frame rearrangements with V and J called that TCRdb kept. Clones are partly lost; checked studies trace under half to an unresolved V gene and leave the rest unexplained. V, J and clone size derive from that table, while D and trimming were established from the DNA sequence. For this sample the table gives around 1.9 million clones, of which just under 95% were detected only once. Roughly 1.7% of the sample rests with the top ten.

The rearrangement joined TRBV6-5 to TRBJ1-1; the D gene is perhaps TRBD1, on 5 matching bases. This TCR derives from a man aged 18-30 years in good health. Some clones in this sample may be carry-over from other donors' samples. Specimen: naive CD8+ T cells from PBMCs. What the cell subset or site label conveys for this sample: CD45RA+CCR7+. The CDR3 protein is CASSYEDIRNTEAFF. The nucleotide sequence reads as follows: TGTGCCAGCAGTTACGAGGACATCCGGAACACTGAAGCTTTCTTT.